One sample yielded the 23 T cell receptor beta chains listed below, sequenced in a study of blood T cell repertoires in COVID-19. Measured with immunoSEQ multiplex PCR; TCRdb has only the in-frame clones, and not every one. The repertoire consists of approximately 250,000 clones, with roughly four fifths occurring once and the leading ten covering roughly 15%. The sequenced material came from PBMCs or T cells enriched from blood (not recorded which). The receptors were gathered from a man aged 35 to 55 who had recovered from COVID-19.

This rearrangement joins TRBV12-3 or TRBV12-4 to TRBJ1-1, with D uncertain. The CDR3 covers 12 residues. Deletions cut 3 bases from V and 11 bases from J, with 13 bases between. CDR3 residues: CASSFSRNRAFF. CDR3 coding DNA: TGTGCCAGCAGTTTTTCGCGTAATCGGGCTTTCTTT.

J is TRBJ1-2 and V is TRBV5-1; D gene unclear. The V gene lost 1 base and the J gene lost 4 bases, with 11 bases spanning the gap. The CDR3 contains 14 residues. Germline CDR1 reads SGHRS; CDR2 reads YFSETQ. As DNA, the CDR3 is TGCGCCAGCAGCTTGACAATTGACTCCTATGGCTACACCTTC. Its translation is CASSLTIDSYGYTF.

The chain has TRBV2 and TRBJ1-4; 9 positions agree with TRBD1. CDR3 length equals 14 residues. Germline values: CDR1 SNHLY, CDR2 FYNNEI. V shed 8 bases and J 11 bases; nucleotides not matched to a gene: 12. The CDR3 bases are TGTGCCAGCCTCAGGGGACAGGGTTTTTCGAAACTGTTTTTT. Its protein is CASLRGQGFSKLFF.

This chain links TRBV11-2 with TRBJ2-7, with TRBD2 matching 9 bases. The CDR3 loop spans 16 amino acids. In germline, CDR1 is SGHAT, CDR2 FQNNGV. V lost 5 bases to trimming and J lost 3 bases; unmatched junction nucleotides: 11. CDR3 amino acids: CASSPRRLREGYEQYF. CDR3 bases: TGTGCCAGCAGCCCCCGGAGGTTGCGGGAGGGCTACGAGCAGTACTTC.

The table lists this clone with a few counts. V is TRBV28 and J is TRBJ1-2; no reliable D call. Trimming pared 6 bases from V and 4 bases from J, leaving 15 bases between. This CDR3 has 14 amino acids. The germline CDR1 and CDR2 sequences are MDHEN and SYDVKM. The CDR3 spells CASRRVGQLYGYTF. CDR3 coding DNA: TGTGCCAGCAGACGTGTGGGCCAACTCTATGGCTACACCTTC.

The chain employs TRBV19 and TRBJ1-2; 11 bases agree with TRBD1. V was pared by 1 base and J by 8 bases, with 6 bases of the junction left unmatched. This CDR3 is built from 15 residues. Germline V lookup: CDR1 LNHDA, CDR2 SQIVND (reference sequence). The CDR3 region is CASSIALDRGQGYTF. The CDR3 DNA is TGTGCCAGTAGTATAGCCCTGGACAGGGGGCAGGGCTACACCTTC.

The rearrangement links TRBV30 to TRBJ2-6; D not certain. The V gene's germline CDR1 is GTSNPN and CDR2 SVGIG (reference sequence). The CDR3 runs to 15 residues. V was pared by 0 bases and J by 2 bases, with 8 bases between. The CDR3 loop reads CAWSVNFAGANVLTF. The CDR3 DNA follows: TGTGCCTGGAGTGTAAATTTCGCTGGGGCCAACGTCCTGACTTTC.

The V gene is TRBV28, the J gene TRBJ2-7; a possible D gene is TRBD2 (6 bases). Germline-derived CDR1 and CDR2 are MDHEN and SYDVKM. This CDR3 is built from 13 residues. V was shortened by 6 bases and J by 3 bases, with 12 bases between the two germline ends. CDR3 DNA: TGTGCCAGCAGCGGGGGTTCCCGCTACGAGCAGTACTTC. Residues: CASSGGSRYEQYF.

The chain is built from TRBV20-1 and TRBJ1-2, with D perhaps matching TRBD1 (6 bases). This CDR3 is 14 amino acids long. V lost 3 bases and J 4 bases, leaving 15 bases between the germline ends. Per the germline V gene, CDR1 is DFQATT and CDR2 is SNEGSKA (reference sequence). The DNA of the CDR3 is TGCAGTGCTAGTGAGGACAGCGGACTCTATGGCTACACCTTC. As protein: CSASEDSGLYGYTF.

This sequence joins TRBV5-4 and TRBJ2-1; a weak D match, TRBD2 (7 bases). This CDR3 is built from 15 residues. Trimming left V 2 bases short and J 4 bases short, with 13 bases between. CDR1 and CDR2 from the germline V gene are SGHNT and YYREEE (reference sequence). CDR3 DNA sequence: TGTGCCAGCAGCTTTAGGGGGGGGGTATACAATGAGCAGTTCTTC. Encoded protein: CASSFRGGVYNEQFF.

This rearrangement joins TRBV29-1 to TRBJ1-1, with a possible D match to TRBD1 (5 bases). CDR3 length: 13 residues. V lost 6 bases, J lost 5 bases, and 16 bases lay in between. CDR1 is SQVTM and CDR2 is ANQGSEA in the germline V gene. CDR3 in amino acids: CSVTQGRRTEAFF. The CDR3, as DNA: TGCAGCGTGACGCAGGGAAGACGAACTGAAGCTTTCTTT.

The V call is TRBV13, the J call TRBJ1-2, with D maybe TRBD1 (5 bases). V dropped 4 bases and J dropped 3 bases, with 9 bases sitting between them. This CDR3 contains 13 residues. Germline V gives CDR1 PRHDT, CDR2 FYEKMQ (reference sequence). The CDR3 nucleotides are TGTGCCAGCAGCTCCGGGGGTGACTATGGCTACACCTTC. It yields the protein CASSSGGDYGYTF.

This clone has just one count. This rearrangement joins TRBV20-1 to TRBJ2-2; D remains unclear. Trimming pared 3 bases from V and 5 bases from J, leaving 10 bases between. Germline values: CDR1 DFQATT, CDR2 SNEGSKA (reference sequence). This CDR3 has 13 amino acids. The CDR3 DNA is TGCAGTGCTAGTAGTGTCGGGACCGGGGAGCTGTTTTTT. Translation: CSASSVGTGELFF.

This clone was counted only a few times. The rearrangement uses TRBV5-4 and TRBJ2-3, with D perhaps matching TRBD1 (6 bases). Germline lookup yields CDR1 SGHNT and CDR2 YYREEE (reference sequence). Trimming shortened V by 3 bases and J by 7 bases, and 18 bases separated the two germline ends. The CDR3 is 15 amino acids. The CDR3 spells CASSSRQALSNTQYF. The CDR3 nucleotides are TGTGCCAGCAGCTCGAGACAGGCCCTTTCGAATACGCAGTATTTT.

This chain connects TRBV27 to TRBJ1-2, with 7 bases identical to TRBD1. J was trimmed by 4 bases and V by 0 bases; bases with no gene match: 8. Germline assignment: CDR1 MNHEY and CDR2 SMNVEV (reference sequence). This CDR3 has 16 residues. CDR3 protein: CASSLSPGTGVYGYTF. The CDR3 nucleotides read TGTGCCAGCAGTTTATCACCTGGAACAGGGGTCTATGGCTACACCTTC.

This chain connects TRBV4-1 to TRBJ2-2, with D perhaps matching TRBD2 (6 bases). V lost 3 bases and J 1 base, leaving 9 bases between the germline ends. This CDR3 comprises 15 residues. Germline V gene data show CDR1 as MGHRA and CDR2 as YSYEKL. The DNA for the CDR3 is TGCGCCAGCAGCCAGGAGGGCGAGAACACCGGGGAGCTGTTTTTT. Its translation: CASSQEGENTGELFF.

The gene calls are TRBV5-1 and TRBJ2-7; 7 nucleotides align to TRBD1. CDR3 length: 16 amino acids. V trimming: 3 bases; J trimming: 1 base; junction bases outside the gene matches: 10. The germline CDR1 and CDR2 sequences are SGHRS and YFSETQ. In DNA form, the CDR3 reads TGCGCCAGCAGCTCCATGGCGATGGGACAGTCCTACGAGCAGTACTTC. Its protein product is CASSSMAMGQSYEQYF.

This clone was recorded only once. Here the CDR3 reads CASSIRQGAMAGELFF. The CDR3 DNA sequence: TGTGCCAGCAGCATAAGACAGGGGGCGATGGCCGGGGAGCTGTTTTTT. The genes are TRBV7-6 and TRBJ2-2; TRBD1 matches at 10 bases. The CDR3 totals 16 residues. Losses at the gene ends were 5 bases for V and 6 bases for J; bases not matched to a gene: 9. Germline V CDR1 and CDR2: SGHVS, FNYEAQ. The full variable domain, with the rest looked up from reference TRBV7-6 and TRBJ2-2, is GAGVSQSPRYKVTKRGQDVALRCDPISGHVSLYWYRQALGQGPEFLTYFNYEAQQDKSGLPNDRFSAERPEGSISTLTIQRTEQRDSAMYRCASSIRQGAMAGELFFGEGSRLTVL.

V is TRBV3-1 (or the pseudogene TRBV3-2) and J is TRBJ2-1; 9 bases align to TRBD1. After removal of 5 bases from V and 9 bases from J, the junction contained 14 bases not matched to a gene. This CDR3 is 16 amino acids long. Germline assignment: CDR1 LGHDT and CDR2 YNNKEL (reference sequence). The CDR3 region has the DNA TGTGCCAGCAGCTTTGGGGACAGGGTAATATACGGTGAGCAGTTCTTC. Protein product: CASSFGDRVIYGEQFF.

This chain links TRBV6-6 with TRBJ1-1; D not resolved. Germline V gene lookup returns CDR1 MNHNY and CDR2 SVGAGI (reference sequence). The CDR3 totals 15 residues. Trimming left V 7 bases short and J 5 bases short, with 20 bases between. CDR3 DNA sequence: TGTGCCAGCACCCAATGGCCCCCTGCGGTGACTGAAGCTTTCTTT. Amino acid sequence: CASTQWPPAVTEAFF.

A single count supports this clone. This chain connects TRBV11-2 to TRBJ1-1; 7 bases line up with TRBD1. The V gene's germline CDR1 is SGHAT and CDR2 FQNNGV. The CDR3 loop spans 16 amino acids. J was trimmed by 4 bases and V by 5 bases; bases with no gene match: 13. The CDR3 DNA is TGTGCCAGCAGCGTACGTGGTAGGGGGCAGAGCACTGAAGCTTTCTTT. This sequence encodes CASSVRGRGQSTEAFF.

Remarks on this clone: The CDR3 does not end in the conserved phenylalanine or tryptophan, so this is likely a read error. No DNA is shown, since the ends of the CDR3 on it are uncertain; the CDR3 is the one TCRdb lists. The chain combines TRBV19 with TRBJ1-5. The germline V gene has CDR1 LNHDA and CDR2 SQIVND (reference sequence). The length of the CDR3 is 9 amino acids, counting both ends. The CDR3: CARCGGVIL.

This clone was observed a single time. The chain is built from TRBV29-1 and TRBJ1-2; D ambiguous. CDR3 length equals 11 residues. In germline, CDR1 is SQVTM, CDR2 ANQGSEA. Trimming removed 0 bases at V and 7 bases at J, with 6 bases between. Here the CDR3 reads CSVEDSVGYTF. CDR3 nucleotides: TGCAGCGTTGAAGATTCGGTTGGCTACACCTTC.